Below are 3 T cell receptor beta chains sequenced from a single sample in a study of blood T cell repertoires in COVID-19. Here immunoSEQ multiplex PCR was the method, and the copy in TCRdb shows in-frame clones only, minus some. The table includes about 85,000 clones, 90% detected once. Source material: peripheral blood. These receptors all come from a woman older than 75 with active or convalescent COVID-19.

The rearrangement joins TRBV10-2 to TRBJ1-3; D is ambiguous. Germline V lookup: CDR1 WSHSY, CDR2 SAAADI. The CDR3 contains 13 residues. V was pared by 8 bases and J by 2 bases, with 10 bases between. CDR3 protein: CASLGGTGNTIYF. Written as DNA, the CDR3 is TGCGCCAGCCTCGGAGGGACTGGAAACACCATATATTTT.

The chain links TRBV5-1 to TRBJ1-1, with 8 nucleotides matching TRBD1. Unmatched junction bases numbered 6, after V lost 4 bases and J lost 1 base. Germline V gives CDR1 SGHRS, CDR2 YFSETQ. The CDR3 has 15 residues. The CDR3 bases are TGCGCCAGCAGCCTGGACAGGGTCCCGAACACTGAAGCTTTCTTT. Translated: CASSLDRVPNTEAFF.

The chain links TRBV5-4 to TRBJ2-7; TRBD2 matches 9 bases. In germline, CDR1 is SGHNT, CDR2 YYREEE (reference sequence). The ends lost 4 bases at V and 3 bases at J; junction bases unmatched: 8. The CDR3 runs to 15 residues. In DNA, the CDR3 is TGTGCCAGCAGCCTGGAGTCTAGCGGGATCTACGAGCAGTACTTC. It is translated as CASSLESSGIYEQYF.